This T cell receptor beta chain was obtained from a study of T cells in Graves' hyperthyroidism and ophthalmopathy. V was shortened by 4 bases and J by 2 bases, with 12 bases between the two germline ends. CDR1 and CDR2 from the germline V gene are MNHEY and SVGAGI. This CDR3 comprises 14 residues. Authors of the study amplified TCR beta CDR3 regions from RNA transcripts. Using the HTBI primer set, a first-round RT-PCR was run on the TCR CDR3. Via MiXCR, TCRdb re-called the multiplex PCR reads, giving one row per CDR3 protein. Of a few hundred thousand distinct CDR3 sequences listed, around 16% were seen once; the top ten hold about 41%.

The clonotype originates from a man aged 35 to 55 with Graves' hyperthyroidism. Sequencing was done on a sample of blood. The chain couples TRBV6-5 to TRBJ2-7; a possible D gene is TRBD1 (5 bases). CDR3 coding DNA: TGTGCCAGCAGTTTCCAGGGCACCACCTACGAGCAGTACTTC. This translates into CASSFQGTTYEQYF.